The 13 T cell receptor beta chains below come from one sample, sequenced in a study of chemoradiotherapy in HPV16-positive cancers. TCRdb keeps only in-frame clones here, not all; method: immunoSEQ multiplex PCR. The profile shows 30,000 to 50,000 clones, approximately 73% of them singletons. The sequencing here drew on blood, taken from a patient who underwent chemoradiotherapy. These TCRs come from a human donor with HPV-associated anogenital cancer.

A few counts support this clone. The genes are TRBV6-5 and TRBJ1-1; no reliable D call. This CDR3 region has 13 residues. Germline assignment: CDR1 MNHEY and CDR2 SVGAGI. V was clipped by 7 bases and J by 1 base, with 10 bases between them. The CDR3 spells CASKDNQNTEAFF. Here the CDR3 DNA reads TGTGCCAGCAAAGACAACCAGAACACTGAAGCTTTCTTT.

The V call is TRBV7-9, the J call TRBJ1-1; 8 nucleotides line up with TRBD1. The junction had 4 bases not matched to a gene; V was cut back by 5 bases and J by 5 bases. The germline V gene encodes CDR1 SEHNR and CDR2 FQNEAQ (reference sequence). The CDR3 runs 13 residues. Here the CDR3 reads CASSRRQGTEAFF. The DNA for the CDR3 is TGTGCCAGCAGCCGTAGACAGGGGACTGAAGCTTTCTTT.

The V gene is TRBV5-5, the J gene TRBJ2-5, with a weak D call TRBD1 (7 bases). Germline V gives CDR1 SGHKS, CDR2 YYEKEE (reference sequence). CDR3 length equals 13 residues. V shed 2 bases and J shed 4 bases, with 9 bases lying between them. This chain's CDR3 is CASSFQGGETQYF. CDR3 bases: TGTGCCAGCAGCTTTCAGGGGGGAGAGACCCAGTACTTC. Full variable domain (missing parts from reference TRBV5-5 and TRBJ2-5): DAGVTQSPTHLIKTRGQQVTLRCSPISGHKSVSWYQQVLGQGPQFIFQYYEKEERGRGNFPDRFSARQFPNYSSELNVNALLLGDSALYLCASSFQGGETQYFGPGTRLLVL.

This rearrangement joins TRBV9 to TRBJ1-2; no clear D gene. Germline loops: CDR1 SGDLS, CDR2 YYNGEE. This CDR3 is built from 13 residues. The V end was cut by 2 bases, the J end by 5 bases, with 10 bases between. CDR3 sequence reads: CASSVDWNYGYTF. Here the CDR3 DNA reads TGTGCCAGCAGCGTCGATTGGAATTATGGCTACACCTTC.

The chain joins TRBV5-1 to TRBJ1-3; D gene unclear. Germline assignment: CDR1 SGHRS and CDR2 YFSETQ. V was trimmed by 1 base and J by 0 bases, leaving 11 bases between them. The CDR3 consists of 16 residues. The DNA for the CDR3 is TGCGCCAGCAGCTTGTCGGGTCCTAGCTCTGGAAACACCATATATTTT. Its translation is CASSLSGPSSGNTIYF. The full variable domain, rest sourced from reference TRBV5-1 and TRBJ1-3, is KAGVTQTPRYLIKTRGQQVTLSCSPISGHRSVSWYQQTPGQGLQFLFEYFSETQRNKGNFPGRFSGRQFSNSRSEMNVSTLELGDSALYLCASSLSGPSSGNTIYFGEGSWLTVV.

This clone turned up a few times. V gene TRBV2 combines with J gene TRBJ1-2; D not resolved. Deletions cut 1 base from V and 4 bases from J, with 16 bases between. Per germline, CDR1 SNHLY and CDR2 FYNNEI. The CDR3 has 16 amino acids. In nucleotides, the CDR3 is TGTGCCAGCAGTGAAGTTAAGGGCACCCAAATCTATGGCTACACCTTC. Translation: CASSEVKGTQIYGYTF.

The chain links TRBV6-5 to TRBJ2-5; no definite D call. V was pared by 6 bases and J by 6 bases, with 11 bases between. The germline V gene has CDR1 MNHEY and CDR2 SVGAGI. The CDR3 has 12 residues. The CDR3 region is CASSNPGQTQYF. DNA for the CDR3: TGTGCCAGCAGCAACCCCGGGCAGACCCAGTACTTC.

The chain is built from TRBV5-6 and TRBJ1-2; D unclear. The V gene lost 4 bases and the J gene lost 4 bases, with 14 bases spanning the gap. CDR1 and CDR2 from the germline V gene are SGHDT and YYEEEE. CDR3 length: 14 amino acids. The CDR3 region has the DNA TGTGCCAGCAGCGCCCTCTGGGGAACCTATGGCTACACCTTC. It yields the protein CASSALWGTYGYTF.

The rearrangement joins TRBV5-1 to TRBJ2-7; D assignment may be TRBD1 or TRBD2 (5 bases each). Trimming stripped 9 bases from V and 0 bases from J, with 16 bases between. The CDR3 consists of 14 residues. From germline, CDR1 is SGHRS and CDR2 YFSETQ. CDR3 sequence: CATTRDGSSYEQYF. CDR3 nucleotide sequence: TGCGCCACCACACGGGACGGTAGCTCCTACGAGCAGTACTTC.

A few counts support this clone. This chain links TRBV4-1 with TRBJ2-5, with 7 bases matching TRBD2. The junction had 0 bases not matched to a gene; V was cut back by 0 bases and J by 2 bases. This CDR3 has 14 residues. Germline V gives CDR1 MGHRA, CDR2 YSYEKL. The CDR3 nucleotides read TGCGCCAGCAGCCAAGAAGCGGGGCAAGAGACCCAGTACTTC. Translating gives CASSQEAGQETQYF.

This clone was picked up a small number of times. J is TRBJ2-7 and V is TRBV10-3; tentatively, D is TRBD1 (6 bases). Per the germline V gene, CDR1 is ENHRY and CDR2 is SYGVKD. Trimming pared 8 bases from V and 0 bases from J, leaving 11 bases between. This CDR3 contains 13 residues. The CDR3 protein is CAIPGERSYEQYF. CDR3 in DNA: TGTGCCATCCCAGGGGAGCGCTCCTACGAGCAGTACTTC.

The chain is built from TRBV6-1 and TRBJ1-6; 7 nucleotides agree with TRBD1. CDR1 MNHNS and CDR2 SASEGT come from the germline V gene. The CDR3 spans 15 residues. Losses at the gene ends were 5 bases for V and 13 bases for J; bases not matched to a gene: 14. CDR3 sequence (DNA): TGTGCCAGCAGTCCCTTCGGACAGGTGAAGTCGCCCCTCCACTTT. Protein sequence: CASSPFGQVKSPLHF.

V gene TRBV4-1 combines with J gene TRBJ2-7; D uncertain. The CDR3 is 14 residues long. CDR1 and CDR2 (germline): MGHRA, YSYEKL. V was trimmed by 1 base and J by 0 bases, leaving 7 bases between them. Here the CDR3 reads CASSQAPPSYEQYF. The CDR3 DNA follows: TGCGCCAGCAGCCAAGCCCCGCCCTCCTACGAGCAGTACTTC.